The rows below give T cell receptor beta chains drawn from one sample of a study of a mutant IDH1 vaccine in newly diagnosed glioma. No antigen has been assigned to these receptors. Using immunoSEQ multiplex PCR, the repertoire was profiled, and TCRdb retains in-frame clones only, with some absent. The repertoire has around 50,000 clones, around 89% of them found once; the top ten carry approximately 4.2%. The sample in question was PBMCs, obtained from a glioma patient whose treatment included an IDH1 peptide vaccine. All receptors derive from a middle-aged woman with glioma. CDR3s include the opening cysteine and the closing phenylalanine or tryptophan. Each record gives: D gene, V gene, clone size, J gene, CDR3 DNA, CDR3 protein. A D gene is named only where the DNA matches it firmly. Clone size, where shown, is once, few, many, or a class for clones that have expanded.

>-|TRBV4-3|-|TRBJ2-3
TGCGCCAGCAGCCCCGGACACCGAGGGGGCACAGATACGCAGTATTTT
CASSPGHRGGTDTQYF
>TRBD1|TRBV5-3|-|TRBJ1-4
TGTGCCAGAAGCACCCCACAGGGGAAGGCGACAACTAATGAAAAACTGTTTTTT
CARSTPQGKATTNEKLFF
>-|TRBV5-1|-|TRBJ1-3
TGCGCCAGCAGCTTGGGCCAGGGGAACACCATATATTTT
CASSLGQGNTIYF
>TRBD1|TRBV5-5|-|TRBJ1-2
TGTGCCAGCAGCGCGTACCAGGGGGCAGGGAAGGGCTACACCTTC
CASSAYQGAGKGYTF
>-|TRBV2|once|TRBJ2-7
TGTGCCAGCAGTGAATCGGGCCGGCGCTACGAGCAGTACTTC
CASSESGRRYEQYF
>-|TRBV2|-|TRBJ2-3
TGTGCCAGCAGTGATGGAGACCGCACAGATACGCAGTATTTT
CASSDGDRTDTQYF
>-|TRBV25-1|-|TRBJ2-2
TGTGCCAGCAGTCTCTCCGGGGCGGCCGGGGAGCTGTTTTTT
CASSLSGAAGELFF
>TRBD1|TRBV7-2|-|TRBJ1-4
TGTGCCAGCAGCAATTCAGACAGGGGTAATGAAAAACTGTTTTTT
CASSNSDRGNEKLFF
>-|TRBV6-5|-|TRBJ1-2
TGTGCCAGCCGGGGGGGGTTCTATGGCTACACCTTC
CASRGGFYGYTF
>-|TRBV6-1|-|TRBJ1-2
TGTGCCAGTGAGGCGGGGTCCAACTATGGCTACACCTTC
CASEAGSNYGYTF
>-|TRBV19|-|TRBJ2-3
TGTGCCAGTAGTATGGCCGCCAGCGGAGTAAGGGCAGATACGCAGTATTTT
CASSMAASGVRADTQYF
>-|TRBV5-1|-|TRBJ2-1
TGCGCCAGCAGAGACGGGACGTACAATGAGCAGTTCTTC
CASRDGTYNEQFF
>TRBD1|TRBV28|-|TRBJ2-2
TGTGCCAGCAGTTTATTGGGACAGGGGTCGGTCGGGGAGCTGTTTTTT
CASSLLGQGSVGELFF
>-|TRBV27|once|TRBJ1-5
TGTGCCAGCAGTTTATTTAGCAATCAGCCCCAGCATTTT
CASSLFSNQPQHF
>TRBD1|TRBV6-5|-|TRBJ1-2
TGTGCCAGCACTCCGGGACAGGGTATCTATGGCTACACCTTC
CASTPGQGIYGYTF
>-|TRBV19|once|TRBJ2-1
TGTGCCAGTACCGAGAGGTACAAGTACAATGAGCAGTTCTTC
CASTERYKYNEQFF
>-|TRBV5-1|-|TRBJ2-3
TGCGCCAGCAGCCCCAGAACAGGGGGAGGGGGCACAGATACGCAGTATTTT
CASSPRTGGGGTDTQYF
>TRBD1|TRBV5-1|once|TRBJ1-5
TGCGCCAGCAGCTTGGAAGGGGGCAAGGGTCAGCCCCAGCATTTT
CASSLEGGKGQPQHF
>-|TRBV5-1|-|TRBJ1-2
TGCGCCAGCAGCTTGGAACAGGGTGGGGGCTATGGCTACACCTTC
CASSLEQGGGYGYTF
>-|TRBV27|-|TRBJ1-1
TGTGCCAGCAGGGAGACACTCCACCCCACTGAAGCTTTCTTT
CASRETLHPTEAFF
>-|TRBV7-8|-|TRBJ1-1
TGTGCCAGCAGCAACTTACAGGGTTCGGTCACTGAAGCTTTCTTT
CASSNLQGSVTEAFF
>TRBD1|TRBV6-5|-|TRBJ1-2
TGTGCCAGCAGTTACGGGTATGGGACAGGGGCTGATGGCTACACCTTC
CASSYGYGTGADGYTF
>-|TRBV6-1|once|TRBJ2-3
TGTGCCAGCAGCCCCCCACCCACGTATGATACGCAGTATTTT
CASSPPPTYDTQYF
>-|TRBV6-5|-|TRBJ2-4
TGTGCCAGCAGTACGGGCAGGGGGACTAAAAACATTCAGTACTTC
CASSTGRGTKNIQYF
>-|TRBV30|once|TRBJ2-3
TGTGCCTGGAGTGTAGGGCTAGCCAGCACAGATACGCAGTATTTT
CAWSVGLASTDTQYF
>TRBD1|TRBV19|once|TRBJ1-2
TGTGCCAGTAGTAGGGGGACAGTCTATGGCTACACCTTC
CASSRGTVYGYTF
>TRBD2|TRBV5-1|-|TRBJ2-2
TGCGCCAGCAGCTCGGGACTACCAAACACCGGGGAGCTGTTTTTT
CASSSGLPNTGELFF
>-|TRBV27|once|TRBJ1-5
TGTGCCAGCAGTTTATTTGGGGGGGATCAGCCCCAGCATTTT
CASSLFGGDQPQHF
>-|TRBV6-5|-|TRBJ2-7
TGTGCCAGCACCCTCCCCTGGACATCTTCCTACGAGCAGTACTTC
CASTLPWTSSYEQYF
>TRBD1|TRBV28|-|TRBJ1-2
TGTGCCAGCAGTCCCTCGGACAGGGAATGCACCTTC
CASSPSDRECTF
>-|TRBV9|-|TRBJ1-1
TGTGCCAGCAGCCCCCGCGGCAGCGCGGTCACTGAAGCTTTCTTT
CASSPRGSAVTEAFF
>-|TRBV28|-|TRBJ1-5
TGTGCCAGCCGGGGGTACGGGAGCAATCAGCCCCAGCATTTT
CASRGYGSNQPQHF
>-|TRBV6-1|-|TRBJ1-4
TGTGCCAGCAGTAGACACGCGGGTAATGAAAAACTGTTTTTT
CASSRHAGNEKLFF
>-|TRBV2|once|TRBJ1-6
TGTGCCAGCACAGGGGATCATTCACCCCTCCACTTT
CASTGDHSPLHF
>TRBD2|TRBV7-8|-|TRBJ2-1
TGTGCCAGCAGCCGTAGCGGGAATTACAATGAGCAGTTCTTC
CASSRSGNYNEQFF
>-|TRBV5-4|-|TRBJ2-1
TGTGCCAGCAGCTTGGGGTCTGAGCAGTTCTTC
CASSLGSEQFF
>-|TRBV6-1|-|TRBJ2-7
TGTGCCAGCAGGACCCTACCCCGATACGAGCAGTACTTC
CASRTLPRYEQYF
>-|TRBV19|-|TRBJ1-1
TGTGCCAGTAGCCAGGGATGGGGGAACACTGAAGCTTTCTTT
CASSQGWGNTEAFF
>-|TRBV4-2|-|TRBJ1-3
TGTGCCAGCAGCGTGGCAGGTCACTCTGGAAACACCATATATTTT
CASSVAGHSGNTIYF
>-|TRBV6-1|-|TRBJ1-1
TGTGCCAGCAGTGGGATCTCGAGGGTCACTGAAGCTTTCTTT
CASSGISRVTEAFF
>-|TRBV5-8|-|TRBJ2-3
TGTGCCAGCAGCTCATACTCGACAGACGATACGCAGTATTTT
CASSSYSTDDTQYF
>-|TRBV6-5|-|TRBJ2-3
TGTGCCACAGGGGGGTTCAGCACAGATACGCAGTATTTT
CATGGFSTDTQYF
>TRBD2|TRBV5-4|-|TRBJ2-3
TGTGCCAGCAGCTTCGGGGGGACCCCTCGGGATACGCAGTATTTT
CASSFGGTPRDTQYF
>-|TRBV6-5|-|TRBJ1-2
TGTGCCAGCAGTAGGGGGGGGGAAGGGACGTGGGGCTACACCTTC
CASSRGGEGTWGYTF
>TRBD1|TRBV10-3|-|TRBJ2-7
TGTGCCATCAGAGACAGGGACCACGAGCAGTACTTC
CAIRDRDHEQYF
>-|TRBV5-1|-|TRBJ1-3
TGCGCCAGCAGCTCGGACGGGAACTCTGGAAACACCATATATTTT
CASSSDGNSGNTIYF
>TRBD2|TRBV7-2|-|TRBJ2-5
TGTGCCAGCAGCCCATTCGGGACTAGCGGAGGAGGACAGCAGTACTTC
CASSPFGTSGGGQQYF
>TRBD1|TRBV9|-|TRBJ2-7
TGTGCCAGCAGCGTAGGTGGGACAGGTATCCCCTACGAGCAGTACTTC
CASSVGGTGIPYEQYF
>-|TRBV5-1|-|TRBJ1-1
TGCGCCAGCAGCTTGGGGCCGGGAGAAGCTAACGCTGAAGCTTTCTTT
CASSLGPGEANAEAFF
>-|TRBV2|-|TRBJ1-4
TGTGCCAGCAGTGCGGGGACCGGGGCAACTAATGAAAAACTGTTTTTT
CASSAGTGATNEKLFF
>TRBD1|TRBV7-2|-|TRBJ1-4
TGTGCCAGCAGCTTAGTTGGGACAGGGAATGAAAAACTGTTTTTT
CASSLVGTGNEKLFF
>TRBD1|TRBV18|-|TRBJ2-6
TGTGCCAGCTCACCGGGACAGGGGACCTTCTCTGGGGCCAACGTCCTGACTTTC
CASSPGQGTFSGANVLTF
>-|TRBV23-1|once|TRBJ2-7
TGCGCCAGCAGTCAATGGGGCGTCGACCCCCTCTTCTACGAGCAGTACTTC
CASSQWGVDPLFYEQYF